The next 8 T cell receptor beta chains were all read from a single sample in a study of blood T cell repertoires in COVID-19. Profiled with immunoSEQ multiplex PCR; TCRdb holds only in-frame clones, not every one. The sample holds roughly 170,000 clones, approximately 87% seen once. The sample taken for sequencing was PBMCs or T cells enriched from blood (not recorded which). The receptors here all came from a woman between 45 and 60 years old who had recovered from COVID-19.

The rearrangement joins TRBV12-3 or TRBV12-4 to TRBJ1-1; D unresolved. V lost 3 bases to trimming and J lost 9 bases, with 8 bases between them. CDR3 length: 11 amino acids. In DNA form, the CDR3 reads TGTGCCAGCAGTTTCGGGGTCAAAGCTTTCTTT. This translates into CASSFGVKAFF.

The chain joins TRBV27 to TRBJ1-6; D is perhaps TRBD1 (5 bases). The ends were cut back, 8 bases at V and 4 bases at J, with 15 bases in the middle. Germline V gene lookup returns CDR1 MNHEY and CDR2 SMNVEV (reference sequence). The CDR3 spans 15 residues. The CDR3 loop reads CASGTEGLYNSPLHF. The CDR3 nucleotides read TGTGCCAGCGGAACAGAGGGACTTTATAATTCACCCCTCCACTTT.

The chain combines TRBV4-3 with TRBJ2-1; 10 bases align to TRBD1. Germline assignment: CDR1 LGHNA and CDR2 YSLEER. V was clipped by 4 bases and J by 7 bases; unmatched bases: 13. The CDR3 has 17 amino acids. The CDR3 loop reads CASSRTSRDRGWNEQFF. CDR3 bases: TGCGCCAGCAGCCGAACCTCTCGGGACAGGGGATGGAATGAGCAGTTCTTC.

This clone was counted once. V and J are TRBV21-1 and TRBJ1-5. TRBV21-1 is termed a pseudogene. The CDR3 totals 15 residues. The CDR3 DNA is TGTGCCAGCAGCAAAGGGGAGGGAAGGGATCAGCCCCAGCATTTT. Translated: CASSKGEGRDQPQHF.

The chain is built from TRBV29-1 and TRBJ1-1; D may be TRBD1 (5 bases). The CDR3 covers 12 residues. The ends were cut back, 7 bases at V and 1 base at J, with 10 bases in the middle. Germline CDR1 and CDR2: SQVTM and ANQGSEA. The DNA for the CDR3 is TGCAGCGGCTGGGGCGAGAACACTGAAGCTTTCTTT. Amino acid sequence: CSGWGENTEAFF.

This clone occurred a few times. The chain uses TRBV2 and TRBJ2-5; D gene uncertain. Germline assignment: CDR1 SNHLY and CDR2 FYNNEI. Trimming removed 4 bases from V and 5 bases from J, with 14 bases in between. CDR3 length equals 14 residues. The CDR3 DNA follows: TGTGCCAGCAGTGTGTTGGTCCTCCGGGAGACCCAGTACTTC. Translated: CASSVLVLRETQYF.

For this clone: Relative to the germline gene, one junction end is altered; a read error may explain this. The rearrangement uses TRBV7-7 and TRBJ2-5; 12 nucleotides align to TRBD2. This CDR3 comprises 17 residues. Germline CDR1 reads SSHAT; CDR2 reads FNYEAQ (reference sequence). The CDR3 here is CASSPGASGGARETQYF. The DNA of the CDR3 is TGTGCTAGCAGCCCGGGTGCTAGCGGGGGGGCCCGAGAGACCCAGTACTTC.

The genes are TRBV6-6 and TRBJ1-1; D remains ambiguous. The germline V gene has CDR1 MNHNY and CDR2 SVGAGI (reference sequence). This CDR3 contains 13 residues. Between the trimmed V and J ends, which lost 5 bases and 6 bases, there was a span of 13 bases. CDR3 loop: CASSMRAGAEAFF. The DNA of the CDR3 is TGTGCCAGCAGTATGAGGGCGGGTGCTGAAGCTTTCTTT.